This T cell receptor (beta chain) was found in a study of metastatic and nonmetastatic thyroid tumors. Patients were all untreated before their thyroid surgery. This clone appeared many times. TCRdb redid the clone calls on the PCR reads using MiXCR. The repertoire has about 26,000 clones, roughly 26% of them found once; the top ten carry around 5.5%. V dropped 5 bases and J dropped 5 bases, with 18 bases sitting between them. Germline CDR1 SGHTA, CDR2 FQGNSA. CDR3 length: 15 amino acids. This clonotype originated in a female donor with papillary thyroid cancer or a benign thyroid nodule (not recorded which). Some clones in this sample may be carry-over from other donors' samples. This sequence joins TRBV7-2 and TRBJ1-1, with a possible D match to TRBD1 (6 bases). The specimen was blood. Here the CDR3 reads CASSIQGLTRTEAFF. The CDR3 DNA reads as TGTGCCAGCAGCATACAGGGATTAACGAGGACTGAAGCTTTCTTT.